The 27 T cell receptor beta chains below all came from one sample that was sequenced in a study of blood T cell repertoires in COVID-19. Generated by immunoSEQ multiplex PCR, the TCRdb table keeps only in-frame clones and is missing some. The sample contains some 400,000 clones, nearly 90% of which appear only once. The material sequenced was peripheral blood. The receptors shown here come from a young man with active or convalescent COVID-19.

The chain employs TRBV27 and TRBJ2-7; 9 nucleotides align to TRBD2. The germline V gene has CDR1 MNHEY and CDR2 SMNVEV (reference sequence). The length of the CDR3 is 15 residues. With 10 bases clipped from V and 2 bases from J, the junction kept 12 bases outside the gene matches. This CDR3 reads CATHRVSGRPYEQYF. For the CDR3, the DNA is TGTGCCACCCACCGGGTTAGCGGGAGACCCTACGAGCAGTACTTC.

The rearrangement joins TRBV18 to TRBJ1-4; 9 bases agree with TRBD1. Germline V gene data show CDR1 as KGHSH and CDR2 as LQKENI. CDR3 length equals 14 residues. The ends lost 5 bases at V and 7 bases at J; junction bases unmatched: 5. CDR3 loop: CASSETGGVEKLFF. CDR3 bases: TGTGCCAGCTCAGAAACAGGGGGCGTTGAAAAACTGTTTTTT.

The gene calls are TRBV7-9 and TRBJ2-3, with D unclear. The germline V gene has CDR1 SEHNR and CDR2 FQNEAQ (reference sequence). V lost 1 base and J 4 bases, leaving 6 bases between the germline ends. This CDR3 contains 13 residues. In nucleotides, the CDR3 is TGTGCCAGCAGCTTAGTTGTCGCAGATACGCAGTATTTT. Protein: CASSLVVADTQYF.

The rearrangement uses TRBV3-1 (or the pseudogene TRBV3-2) and TRBJ2-7; 7 bases fit TRBD2. The length of the CDR3 is 15 residues. Per the germline V gene, CDR1 is LGHDT and CDR2 is YNNKEL (reference sequence). V gave up 1 base and J gave up 6 bases; unmatched junction bases: 9. CDR3 sequence (DNA): TGTGCCAGCAGCCAAGTCTGGGGGGGATCCCGCGAGCAGTACTTC. Translating gives CASSQVWGGSREQYF.

The chain is built from TRBV9 and TRBJ1-1, with TRBD1 matching over 7 bases. CDR3 size: 14 residues. With 2 bases clipped from V and 0 bases from J, the junction kept 1 base outside the gene matches. CDR1 SGDLS and CDR2 YYNGEE come from the germline V gene. The CDR3 region is CASSVGQLNTEAFF. In DNA, the CDR3 is TGTGCCAGCAGCGTGGGACAGTTGAACACTGAAGCTTTCTTT.

The V call is TRBV15, the J call TRBJ2-7; 10 positions agree with TRBD2. Per the germline V gene, CDR1 is LNHNV and CDR2 is YYDKDF (reference sequence). The V and J ends lost 7 bases and 5 bases, in that order; junction bases with no gene match: 8. CDR3 length: 14 residues. The CDR3, as DNA: TGTGCCACCAAAAGCGGGAGGGTGGCCCACGAGCAGTACTTC. Its protein is CATKSGRVAHEQYF.

CDR3 loop: CASSLVTSGSHNEQFF. The CDR3 coding sequence is TGTGCCAGCAGTTTAGTTACTAGCGGGAGCCACAATGAGCAGTTCTTC. The chain joins TRBV28 to TRBJ2-1; 11 bases match TRBD2. CDR1 is MDHEN, CDR2 SYDVKM, per germline. CDR3 size: 16 residues. Trimming cost V 2 bases and J 5 bases; bases outside gene matches: 5.

CDR3 protein: CASSPGTSGIEQYF. In nucleotides, the CDR3 is TGTGCCAGCAGCCCCGGGACTAGCGGGATCGAGCAGTACTTC. This chain joins TRBV27 and TRBJ2-7, with TRBD2 identical over 13 bases. V trimming: 6 bases; J trimming: 6 bases; junction bases outside the gene matches: 5. The CDR3 spans 14 residues. Germline values: CDR1 MNHEY, CDR2 SMNVEV (reference sequence).

This clone was counted a single time. The rearrangement joins TRBV7-3 to TRBJ1-2; no definite D call. The CDR3 has 15 amino acids. Trimming cost V 5 bases and J 4 bases, with 17 bases left between them. CDR1 and CDR2 from the germline V gene are SGHTA and FQGTGA. CDR3 bases: TGTGCCAGCAGCCCTGACCCCGAGAGCGGCTATGGCTACACCTTC. Translated: CASSPDPESGYGYTF.

The gene calls are TRBV9 and TRBJ1-1; D gene unclear. The CDR3 is 12 residues long. Germline V gene data show CDR1 as SGDLS and CDR2 as YYNGEE. V was shortened by 3 bases and J by 4 bases, with 7 bases between the two germline ends. This chain's CDR3 is CASSAPGTEAFF. In DNA, the CDR3 is TGTGCCAGCAGCGCCCCGGGCACTGAAGCTTTCTTT.

CDR3 in DNA: TGTGCCAGCAGCTTTAGTGACTATGGCTACACCTTC. Translating it yields CASSFSDYGYTF. The rearrangement uses TRBV5-6 and TRBJ1-2; no firm D call. V gave up 2 bases and J gave up 3 bases, with 5 bases separating them. The CDR3 runs to 12 residues. Germline CDR1 is SGHDT and CDR2 is YYEEEE.

About this clone: One junction end disagrees with the germline gene, perhaps due to a read error. The chain has TRBV28 and TRBJ1-2; D remains unclear. Germline assignment: CDR1 MDHEN and CDR2 SYDVKM. This CDR3 region has 15 residues. The CDR3: CASSYVVSPDYGYTF. The CDR3 DNA is TGTGCCAGCAGTTATGTAGTTTCCCCAGACTACGGCTACACCTTC.

The chain joins TRBV7-9 to TRBJ2-1; TRBD2 aligns across 13 bases. Germline CDR1 and CDR2: SEHNR and FQNEAQ (reference sequence). The CDR3 has 16 residues. J gave up 2 bases and V 2 bases, and 0 bases lay outside the gene matches. The CDR3 here is CASSLTSGGAYNEQFF. The CDR3 DNA reads as TGTGCCAGCAGCTTAACTAGCGGGGGGGCCTACAATGAGCAGTTCTTC.

J is TRBJ2-3 and V is TRBV5-5; 8 nucleotides line up with TRBD2. The CDR3 contains 15 residues. Germline V gene data show CDR1 as SGHKS and CDR2 as YYEKEE (reference sequence). Unmatched junction bases numbered 3, after V lost 3 bases and J lost 0 bases. The CDR3 sequence: CASSSPSGSTDTQYF. CDR3 nucleotide sequence: TGTGCCAGCAGCTCCCCTAGCGGGAGCACAGATACGCAGTATTTT. The full variable domain, in which reference TRBV5-5 and TRBJ2-3 provide the parts outside the CDR3, is DAGVTQSPTHLIKTRGQQVTLRCSPISGHKSVSWYQQVLGQGPQFIFQYYEKEERGRGNFPDRFSARQFPNYSSELNVNALLLGDSALYLCASSSPSGSTDTQYFGPGTRLTVL.

The chain has TRBV5-4 and TRBJ2-5; D call uncertain. CDR1 and CDR2 (germline): SGHNT, YYREEE (reference sequence). This CDR3 region has 14 residues. Trimming cost V 5 bases and J 0 bases, with 11 bases left between them. The CDR3 is CASSLELYQETQYF. Written as DNA, the CDR3 is TGTGCCAGCAGTCTGGAGTTGTACCAAGAGACCCAGTACTTC. The entire variable domain, with the rest obtained from reference TRBV5-4 and TRBJ2-5, is as follows: ETGVTQSPTHLIKTRGQQVTLRCSSQSGHNTVSWYQQALGQGPQFIFQYYREEENGRGNFPPRFSGLQFPNYSSELNVNALELDDSALYLCASSLELYQETQYFGPGTRLLVL.

The chain employs TRBV14 and TRBJ1-2, with a weak D call TRBD1 (5 bases). Germline loops: CDR1 SGHDN, CDR2 FVKESK. The CDR3 is 15 residues long. Trimming stripped 6 bases from V and 8 bases from J, with 22 bases between. The CDR3 is CASRNSGTNGGGYTF. CDR3 in DNA: TGTGCCAGCAGGAACAGCGGGACCAACGGAGGGGGCTACACCTTC.

This clone has a single count. The V call is TRBV9, the J call TRBJ2-1, with 9 bases matching TRBD2. This CDR3 has 16 residues. CDR1 and CDR2 (germline): SGDLS, YYNGEE. Trimming at V came to 7 bases and at J to 1 base, leaving 9 bases not matched to a gene. CDR3 sequence (DNA): TGTGCCAGCTCCGAGGGCGGGGGGGGGTCCTACAATGAGCAGTTCTTC. Translated: CASSEGGGGSYNEQFF.

This chain joins TRBV10-3 and TRBJ1-3, with D tentatively TRBD1 (6 bases). With 3 bases removed from V and 0 bases from J, the gap between germline ends came to 12 bases. This CDR3 contains 16 residues. Germline CDR1 is ENHRY and CDR2 is SYGVKD. The CDR3 sequence: CAISEFQGFSGNTIYF. The DNA of the CDR3 is TGTGCCATCAGTGAATTCCAGGGGTTCTCTGGAAACACCATATATTTT.

This rearrangement joins TRBV30 to TRBJ1-1, with no clear D. Trimming stripped 4 bases from V and 1 base from J, with 4 bases between. The CDR3 length is 11 residues. Germline V gene data show CDR1 as GTSNPN and CDR2 as SVGIG (reference sequence). In DNA, the CDR3 is TGTGCCTGGATAAAGAACACTGAAGCTTTCTTT. Amino acids: CAWIKNTEAFF. The variable domain in full, with the rest retrieved from reference TRBV30 and TRBJ1-1, is SQTIHQWPATLVQPVGSPLSLECTVEGTSNPNLYWYRQAAGRGLQLLFYSVGIGQISSEVPQNLSASRPQDRQFILSSKKLLLSDSGFYLCAWIKNTEAFFGQGTRLTVV.

The chain recombines TRBV11-3 with TRBJ1-6; D might be TRBD1 (6 bases). Looked up from germline, CDR1 is SGHNT and CDR2 is YENEEA. Trimming shortened V by 5 bases and J by 8 bases, and 7 bases separated the two germline ends. This CDR3 has 12 amino acids. The CDR3 is CASSNRDSPLHF. The CDR3 bases are TGTGCCAGCAGCAACAGGGATTCACCCCTCCACTTT.

The chain couples TRBV19 to TRBJ1-5, with 8 bases fitting TRBD1. CDR3 size: 16 residues. Germline trimming cut 6 bases from V and 3 bases from J; bases unmatched to any gene: 10. CDR1 and CDR2 from the germline V gene are LNHDA and SQIVND (reference sequence). CDR3 coding DNA: TGTGCCAGTAGCGACTTGACAGGGGCCTTCAATCAGCCCCAGCATTTT. It encodes CASSDLTGAFNQPQHF.

The rearrangement uses TRBV7-2 and TRBJ2-5; 12 bases fit TRBD2. After removal of 1 base from V and 7 bases from J, the junction contained 4 bases not matched to a gene. This CDR3 is 15 amino acids long. The germline CDR1 and CDR2 sequences are SGHTA and FQGNSA. The CDR3 is CASSLVLAGGRTQYF. The DNA for the CDR3 is TGTGCCAGCAGCTTAGTACTAGCGGGGGGTAGGACCCAGTACTTC.

In nucleotides, the CDR3 is TGTGCCACCAGTGATAAAACAGGGTACGATGAGCAGTTCTTC. Protein sequence: CATSDKTGYDEQFF. V is TRBV24-1 and J is TRBJ2-1, with D possibly matching TRBD1 (6 bases). The CDR3 extends over 14 amino acids. The germline V gene encodes CDR1 KGHDR and CDR2 SFDVKD. Deletions cut 3 bases from V and 8 bases from J, with 13 bases between.

The chain carries TRBV6-5 and TRBJ2-2, with TRBD1 matching over 8 bases. CDR3 length equals 15 residues. CDR1 MNHEY and CDR2 SVGAGI come from the germline V gene. The V segment lost 5 bases and the J segment 2 bases; nucleotides outside the gene matches: 4. The CDR3 region is CASSRTGTNTGELFF. CDR3 nucleotide sequence: TGTGCCAGCAGTCGGACAGGGACCAACACCGGGGAGCTGTTTTTT.

The V and J genes are TRBV3-1 (or the pseudogene TRBV3-2) and TRBJ1-2; 9 nucleotides line up with TRBD1. Germline V gene sequence: CDR1 LGHDT, CDR2 YNNKEL (reference sequence). J gave up 5 bases and V 0 bases, and 7 bases lay outside the gene matches. This CDR3 has 16 residues. Here the CDR3 DNA reads TGTGCCAGCAGCCAAGATCTAGACAGGGGGAGGTATGGCTACACCTTC. Translation: CASSQDLDRGRYGYTF.

The chain is built from TRBV5-6 and TRBJ1-5, with D tentatively TRBD1 (5 bases). This CDR3 spans 18 amino acids. The germline gives CDR1 SGHDT, CDR2 YYEEEE. V lost 2 bases and J lost 4, with 22 bases in between. CDR3 nucleotide sequence: TGTGCCAGCAGCTTAGCCCTGCGGCAGGGCGGTTGGAATCAGCCCCAGCATTTT. Translated: CASSLALRQGGWNQPQHF.

This clone was found once. The chain is built from TRBV4-3 and TRBJ2-3; D is undetermined. V dropped 0 bases and J dropped 5 bases, with 9 bases sitting between them. The length of the CDR3 is 14 residues. Germline V gene sequence: CDR1 LGHNA, CDR2 YSLEER. CDR3 bases: TGCGCCAGCAGCCAAGATTTCTCCTTAGATACGCAGTATTTT. Its protein is CASSQDFSLDTQYF.